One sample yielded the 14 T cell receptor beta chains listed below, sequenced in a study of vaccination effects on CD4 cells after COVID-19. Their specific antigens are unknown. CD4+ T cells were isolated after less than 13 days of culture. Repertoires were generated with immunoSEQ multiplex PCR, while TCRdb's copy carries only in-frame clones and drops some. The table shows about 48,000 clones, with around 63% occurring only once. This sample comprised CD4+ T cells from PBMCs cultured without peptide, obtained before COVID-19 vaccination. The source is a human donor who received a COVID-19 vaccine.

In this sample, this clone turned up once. CDR3 in amino acids: CAWSPRLYQPQHF. As DNA, the CDR3 is TGTGCCTGGAGTCCCCGACTGTATCAGCCCCAGCATTTT. V and J are TRBV30 and TRBJ1-5, with D unresolved. Trimming took 2 bases from V and 5 from J, leaving 10 bases between them. Germline V gene data show CDR1 as GTSNPN and CDR2 as SVGIG (reference sequence). The CDR3 has 13 residues.

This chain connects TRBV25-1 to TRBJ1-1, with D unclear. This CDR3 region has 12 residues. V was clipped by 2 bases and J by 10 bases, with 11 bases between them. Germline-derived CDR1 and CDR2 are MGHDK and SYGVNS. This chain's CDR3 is CASSEPPGGAFF. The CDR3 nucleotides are TGTGCCAGCAGTGAACCCCCGGGAGGAGCTTTCTTT.

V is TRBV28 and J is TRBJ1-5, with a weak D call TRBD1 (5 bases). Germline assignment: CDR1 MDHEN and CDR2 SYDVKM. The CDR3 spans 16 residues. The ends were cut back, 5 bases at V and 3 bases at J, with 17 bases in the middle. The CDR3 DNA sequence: TGTGCCAGCAGTACCTCCTGGGGGGGGTTCAATCAGCCCCAGCATTTT. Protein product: CASSTSWGGFNQPQHF.

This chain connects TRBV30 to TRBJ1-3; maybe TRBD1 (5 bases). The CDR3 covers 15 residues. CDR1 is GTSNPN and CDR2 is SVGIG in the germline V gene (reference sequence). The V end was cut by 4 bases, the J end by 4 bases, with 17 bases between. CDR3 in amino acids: CAWTKWGRFGNTIYF. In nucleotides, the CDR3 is TGTGCCTGGACTAAGTGGGGGAGATTCGGAAACACCATATATTTT.

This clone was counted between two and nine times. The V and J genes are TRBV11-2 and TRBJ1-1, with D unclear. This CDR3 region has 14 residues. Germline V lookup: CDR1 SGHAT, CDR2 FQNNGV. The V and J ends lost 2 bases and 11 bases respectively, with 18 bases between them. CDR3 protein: CASSLSPAGFVAFF. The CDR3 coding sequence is TGTGCCAGCAGCTTATCCCCGGCTGGTTTTGTCGCTTTCTTT.

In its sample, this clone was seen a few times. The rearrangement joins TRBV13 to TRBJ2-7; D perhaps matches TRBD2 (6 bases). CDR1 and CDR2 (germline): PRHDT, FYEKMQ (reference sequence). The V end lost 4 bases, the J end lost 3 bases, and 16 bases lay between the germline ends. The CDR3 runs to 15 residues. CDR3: CASSSRRGSYYEQYF. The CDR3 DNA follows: TGTGCCAGCAGCTCACGGCGGGGTAGCTACTACGAGCAGTACTTC.

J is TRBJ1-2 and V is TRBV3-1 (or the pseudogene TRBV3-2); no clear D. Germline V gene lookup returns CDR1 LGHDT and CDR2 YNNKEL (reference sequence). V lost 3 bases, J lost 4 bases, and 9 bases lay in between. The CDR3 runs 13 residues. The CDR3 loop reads CASSQSEIYGYTF. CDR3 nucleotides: TGTGCCAGCAGCCAGTCAGAGATCTATGGCTACACCTTC.

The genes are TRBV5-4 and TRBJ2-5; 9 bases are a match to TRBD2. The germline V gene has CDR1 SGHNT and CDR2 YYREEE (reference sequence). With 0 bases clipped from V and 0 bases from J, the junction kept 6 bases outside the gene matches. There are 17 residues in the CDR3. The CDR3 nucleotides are TGTGCCAGCAGCTTGGGGGCGGCTAGCGGGAACCAAGAGACCCAGTACTTC. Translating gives CASSLGAASGNQETQYF.

The CDR3 sequence: CSVTSGTTRSYNEQFF. Here the CDR3 DNA reads TGCAGCGTTACTAGCGGGACTACCCGTTCCTACAATGAGCAGTTCTTC. This chain links TRBV29-1 with TRBJ2-1, with 10 bases matching TRBD2. Germline V lookup: CDR1 SQVTM, CDR2 ANQGSEA. The ends lost 5 bases at V and 1 base at J; junction bases unmatched: 8. This CDR3 has 16 amino acids.

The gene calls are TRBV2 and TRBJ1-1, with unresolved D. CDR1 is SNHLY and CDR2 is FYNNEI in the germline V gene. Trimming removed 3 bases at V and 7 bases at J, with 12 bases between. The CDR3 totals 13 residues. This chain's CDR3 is CASSDYPFGEAFF. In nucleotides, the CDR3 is TGTGCCAGCAGTGATTATCCTTTTGGTGAAGCTTTCTTT.

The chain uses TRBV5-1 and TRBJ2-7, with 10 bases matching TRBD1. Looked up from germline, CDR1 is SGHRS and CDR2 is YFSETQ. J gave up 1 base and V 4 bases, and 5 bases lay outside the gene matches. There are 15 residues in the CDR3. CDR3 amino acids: CASSKDRGLSYEQYF. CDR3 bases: TGCGCCAGCAGCAAAGACAGGGGGCTATCCTACGAGCAGTACTTC.

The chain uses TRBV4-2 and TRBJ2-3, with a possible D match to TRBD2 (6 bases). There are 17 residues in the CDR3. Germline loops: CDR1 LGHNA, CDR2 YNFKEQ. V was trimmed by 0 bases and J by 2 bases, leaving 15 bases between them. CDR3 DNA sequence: TGTGCCAGCAGCCAAGAGAATGGCCTAGCGATCACAGATACGCAGTATTTT. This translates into CASSQENGLAITDTQYF.

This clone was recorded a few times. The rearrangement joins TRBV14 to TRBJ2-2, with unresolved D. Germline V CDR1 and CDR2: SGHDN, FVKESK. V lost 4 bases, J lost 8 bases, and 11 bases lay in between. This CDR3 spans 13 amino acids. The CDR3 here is CASSPKVRGELFF. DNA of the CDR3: TGTGCCAGCAGCCCTAAGGTCAGGGGGGAGCTGTTTTTT.

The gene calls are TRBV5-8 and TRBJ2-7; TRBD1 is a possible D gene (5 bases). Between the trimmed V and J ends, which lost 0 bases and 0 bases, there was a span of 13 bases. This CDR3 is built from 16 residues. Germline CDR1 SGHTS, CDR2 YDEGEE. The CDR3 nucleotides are TGTGCCAGCAGCTTGGTGGGGCTTAAGAGCTCCTACGAGCAGTACTTC. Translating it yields CASSLVGLKSSYEQYF.